This T cell receptor beta chain was observed in a study of blood T cell repertoires in COVID-19. Authors' data handling: Using reference gene primer amplification, nucleated cell counts were estimated. Libraries were prepared by immunoSEQ multiplex PCR; TCRdb keeps only in-frame clonotypes and omits some of them. That table gives V, J and clone size, and the DNA gave D and trimming. The sample includes about 230,000 clones, approximately 83% of them seen just once. The germline V gene has CDR1 GTSNPN and CDR2 SVGIG (reference sequence). The length of the CDR3 is 15 residues. The V end was cut by 1 base, the J end by 3 bases, with 10 bases between.

The V gene is TRBV30, the J gene TRBJ1-6; tentatively, D is TRBD1 (6 bases). The material sequenced was peripheral blood. The source is a man aged 45-65 years with active or convalescent COVID-19. The CDR3 sequence is CAWSGQARYNSPLHF. The CDR3 DNA is TGTGCCTGGAGTGGACAGGCGCGCTATAATTCACCCCTCCACTTT.